The present entry profiles one T cell receptor (beta chain) with its context. Its antigen remains unidentified. Base qualities are not recorded, but no much larger clone differs from it by a single base. According to the germline V gene, CDR1 reads LGHNA and CDR2 reads YNFKEQ. The junction shows trimming of 1 base on V and 2 bases on J, plus 25 bases between the germline ends. Reading from cysteine to phenylalanine, the CDR3 counts 20 amino acids. The CDR3 DNA has 60 bases and is translated from base 1. This entry belongs to a study of T-cell reconstitution after alpha-beta-depleted transplantation in children (dated by TCRdb to between 2015 and 2016). With respect to the entire study: The study quantitatively tracked T-cell immune reconstitution after TCRalphabeta/CD19-depleted allogeneic hematopoietic cell transplantation in children using TCR repertoire profiling.

Library preparation was by PCR. For sequencing, an Illumina HiSeq 2500 was employed. TCR libraries were prepared with molecular barcoding, using unique molecular identifiers to normalize TCRbeta repertoire quantification. Clones were called with MiXCR by TCRdb after fastp trimmed the public reads at Q25, and only in-frame beta chains were retained. One record per CDR3 amino acid sequence lists the most common genes and DNA. The sample table shows around 300,000 distinct CDR3 sequences, and 10% are seen once. Of the sample, over 6% is held by the ten largest clones. What this sample's treatment or condition label stands for: allogeneic hematopoietic cell transplantation with graft depleted of TCRalphabeta T cells and CD19 B cells. Transplant recipients were children who received TCRalphabeta/CD19-depleted allogeneic hematopoietic cell grafts. The paper as a whole reports these results and caveats: The apparently early recovery of alphabetaT-cell counts about two months after transplant reportedly depended on only several hundred rapidly expanded clones that came from non-depleted graft cells. In some patients, the high TCRbeta diversity seen at day 60 was put down to recipient T cells and intrathymic progenitors that had survived conditioning. Over the following months the frequencies of hyperexpanded clones went down, and after one year T-cell counts and TCRbeta diversity were mostly credited to newly produced T cells.

The chain was built from TRBV4-2 and TRBJ2-3; the D gene is perhaps TRBD1, on 5 matching bases. Material: PBMCs, obtained before TCRalphabeta/CD19-depleted stem cell transplant. The origin of this receptor is a boy under two years old with acute myeloid leukemia, due to receive a stem cell transplant. The CDR3 here reads CASSQASGRLVPSATDTQYF. The bases are TGTGCCAGCAGCCAAGCTTCAGGGCGTCTCGTACCTTCTGCCACAGATACGCAGTATTTT.